The 18 T cell receptor beta chains given below trace back to one sample, sequenced in a study of cytomegalovirus exposure and HLA in healthy donors. TCRdb's copy holds only in-frame clones and misses some; the assay was immunoSEQ multiplex PCR. The table records approximately 59,000 clones, around 92% of them present only once. The specimen sequenced was PBMCs. The receptors originated from a man younger than 35 in good health and CMV-seropositive.

The chain couples TRBV28 to TRBJ2-1; TRBD2 agrees at 7 bases. This CDR3 is 17 amino acids long. Looked up from germline, CDR1 is MDHEN and CDR2 is SYDVKM. V gave up 4 bases and J gave up 3 bases; unmatched junction bases: 12. CDR3 residues: CASSSEVGLAVYNEQFF. The CDR3 bases are TGTGCCAGCAGTTCTGAGGTTGGGCTAGCGGTCTACAATGAGCAGTTCTTC.

This clone was recorded once. The chain has TRBV5-1 and TRBJ2-7; D possibly corresponds to TRBD1 (6 bases). Germline loops: CDR1 SGHRS, CDR2 YFSETQ. Trimming removed 3 bases from V and 7 bases from J, with 17 bases in between. The CDR3 runs 14 residues. The CDR3, as DNA: TGCGCCAGCAGCTCCGGCCCCAGGGGTTGGGAGCAGTACTTC. It yields the protein CASSSGPRGWEQYF.

The gene calls are TRBV9 and TRBJ1-5; 7 positions match TRBD1. CDR1 is SGDLS and CDR2 is YYNGEE in the germline V gene. The V segment lost 4 bases and the J segment 2 bases; nucleotides outside the gene matches: 3. CDR3 length equals 14 residues. In DNA, the CDR3 is TGTGCCAGCAGCCGACAGGGAGGCAATCAGCCCCAGCATTTT. Its translation: CASSRQGGNQPQHF.

The chain employs TRBV6-5 and TRBJ1-1, with D hard to call. Germline V gene sequence: CDR1 MNHEY, CDR2 SVGAGI. Trimming left V 8 bases short and J 12 bases short, with 22 bases between. This CDR3 has 13 amino acids. CDR3 amino acids: CASWRIGGRASFF. In DNA form, the CDR3 reads TGTGCCAGCTGGAGAATCGGCGGAAGAGCGTCTTTCTTT.

The genes are TRBV6-1 and TRBJ1-2; D possibly corresponds to TRBD1 (6 bases). The germline V and J ends were trimmed by 4 bases and 1 base, with 7 bases remaining between them. The CDR3 is 13 amino acids. In germline, CDR1 is MNHNS, CDR2 SASEGT. CDR3 nucleotide sequence: TGTGCCAGCAGTGCACAGGGTAACTATGGCTACACCTTC. Its protein is CASSAQGNYGYTF.

This chain uses TRBV28 with TRBJ2-1; 11 positions match TRBD1. V gave up 5 bases and J gave up 0 bases; unmatched junction bases: 0. The CDR3 consists of 15 residues. Germline lookup yields CDR1 MDHEN and CDR2 SYDVKM. The CDR3 is CASSGTGGSYNEQFF. CDR3 DNA: TGTGCCAGCAGTGGGACAGGGGGCTCCTACAATGAGCAGTTCTTC.

The rearrangement links TRBV7-3 to TRBJ1-2; D possibly corresponds to TRBD1 (6 bases). CDR1 and CDR2 from the germline V gene are SGHTA and FQGTGA. V gave up 5 bases and J gave up 5 bases, with 21 bases separating them. The CDR3 extends over 16 amino acids. Here the CDR3 reads CASSGLQWGPVYGYTF. CDR3 bases: TGTGCCAGCAGCGGCCTCCAGTGGGGGCCCGTGTATGGCTACACCTTC.

The table lists this clone with a count of one. V usage is TRBV2 and J usage is TRBJ2-5; TRBD2 matches 7 bases. The CDR3 is 15 amino acids. The V and J ends lost 5 bases and 2 bases, in that order; junction bases with no gene match: 8. CDR1 and CDR2 (germline): SNHLY, FYNNEI. The DNA of the CDR3 is TGTGCCAGCAGTCGATATGGGGGGGATCAAGAGACCCAGTACTTC. Protein: CASSRYGGDQETQYF.

V and J are TRBV14 and TRBJ2-5; 8 bases fit TRBD2. Germline V gene sequence: CDR1 SGHDN, CDR2 FVKESK. V gave up 5 bases and J gave up 2 bases; unmatched junction bases: 7. The CDR3 loop spans 15 amino acids. The CDR3 coding sequence is TGTGCCAGCAGCTTCAATAGCGGGGTACAAGAGACCCAGTACTTC. It translates to CASSFNSGVQETQYF.

The chain combines TRBV5-6 with TRBJ2-2, with TRBD2 identical over 7 bases. Per the germline V gene, CDR1 is SGHDT and CDR2 is YYEEEE. The CDR3 consists of 15 residues. V was clipped by 2 bases and J by 4 bases; unmatched bases: 5. The CDR3 nucleotides read TGTGCCAGCAGCTTAGCCGGACTAGTCACCGGGGAGCTGTTTTTT. It is translated as CASSLAGLVTGELFF. The whole variable domain, filled in from reference TRBV5-6 and TRBJ2-2, reads DAGVTQSPTHLIKTRGQQVTLRCSPKSGHDTVSWYQQALGQGPQFIFQYYEEEERQRGNFPDRFSGHQFPNYSSELNVNALLLGDSALYLCASSLAGLVTGELFFGEGSRLTVL.

The V gene is TRBV7-2, the J gene TRBJ2-3; 16 nucleotides agree with TRBD2. Germline assignment: CDR1 SGHTA and CDR2 FQGNSA. This CDR3 has 17 residues. The trim removed 6 bases at V and 5 bases at J, leaving 8 bases unmatched. CDR3 coding DNA: TGTGCCAGCAGGGGACTAGCGGGAGGGCCGTCTCGAGATACGCAGTATTTT. It encodes CASRGLAGGPSRDTQYF.

The chain employs TRBV29-1 and TRBJ1-5; 8 positions match TRBD1. The CDR3 is 13 residues long. CDR1 is SQVTM, CDR2 ANQGSEA, per germline. After removal of 4 bases from V and 1 base from J, the junction contained 0 bases not matched to a gene. CDR3 sequence (DNA): TGCAGCGTTGGGACAGGGAGCAATCAGCCCCAGCATTTT. It translates to CSVGTGSNQPQHF.

The genes are TRBV30 and TRBJ2-6; D uncertain. The CDR3 totals 13 residues. V was shortened by 2 bases and J by 2 bases, with 4 bases between the two germline ends. CDR1 and CDR2 from the germline V gene are GTSNPN and SVGIG (reference sequence). The CDR3 DNA reads as TGTGCCTGGAGTCGGGCTGGGGCCAACGTCCTGACTTTC. Amino acids: CAWSRAGANVLTF.

This sequence joins TRBV27 and TRBJ2-2; D is perhaps TRBD2 (5 bases). Trimming took off 8 bases at V and 7 bases at J, with 11 bases between the two ends. Germline V CDR1 and CDR2: MNHEY, SMNVEV (reference sequence). This CDR3 region has 12 residues. The CDR3, as DNA: TGTGCCAGCGGCAGCCGGGGCGGGGAGCTGTTTTTT. It yields the protein CASGSRGGELFF.

The chain links TRBV7-9 to TRBJ2-7; 10 bases are a match to TRBD2. The junction had 7 bases not matched to a gene; V was cut back by 0 bases and J by 2 bases. This CDR3 is 17 amino acids long. Germline CDR1 is SEHNR and CDR2 is FQNEAQ (reference sequence). CDR3 in DNA: TGTGCCAGCAGCTTAGCCCAGCTAGCGGGGGATCCCTACGAGCAGTACTTC. It encodes CASSLAQLAGDPYEQYF.

V and J are TRBV30 and TRBJ2-7; 10 nucleotides match TRBD1. Trimming cost V 3 bases and J 6 bases; bases outside gene matches: 11. Germline CDR1 GTSNPN, CDR2 SVGIG (reference sequence). CDR3 length: 15 amino acids. CDR3: CAWSDDRGRFAEQYF. DNA of the CDR3: TGTGCCTGGAGCGATGACAGGGGGCGCTTTGCCGAGCAGTACTTC.

This chain uses TRBV21-1 with TRBJ2-2; no DNA check was done on the table's D call, TRBD1. TRBV21-1 has pseudogene status. The CDR3 covers 15 residues. The CDR3 region is CASSKDRLLPGELFF. CDR3 DNA sequence: TGTGCCAGCAGCAAAGACAGGCTTCTCCCCGGGGAGCTGTTTTTT.

V and J are TRBV6-1 and TRBJ2-7; TRBD2 is a possible D gene (6 bases). Trimming removed 1 base at V and 6 bases at J, with 10 bases between. This CDR3 region has 13 residues. Germline lookup yields CDR1 MNHNS and CDR2 SASEGT. In DNA, the CDR3 is TGTGCCAGCAGTGAAGGGCCAGCGGGCGAGCAGTACTTC. The encoded protein is CASSEGPAGEQYF.